The 6 T cell receptor beta chains below were found in one sample sequenced in a study of T cell repertoires in cytomegalovirus infection. TCRdb recomputed calls from the reads with MiXCR, one row per CDR3 protein. Of around 530,000 distinct CDR3 sequences in the sample, about a quarter were seen once. The sequenced sample was PBMCs. These receptor sequences come from a human donor in good health (CMV status not recorded). Some clones in this sample may be carry-over from other donors' samples.

The chain employs TRBV4-2 and TRBJ2-5; D ambiguous. The CDR3 sequence is 14 residues long. Germline V gene data show CDR1 as LGHNA and CDR2 as YNFKEQ. Trimming removed 1 base from V and 5 bases from J, with 11 bases in between. DNA of the CDR3: TGTGCCAGCAGCCAAGTGCGGTCTGGGGAGACCCAGTACTTC. It specifies CASSQVRSGETQYF.

This clonotype was recorded a few times. The gene calls are TRBV20-1 and TRBJ2-1; D not certain. V was cut by 0 bases and J by 2 bases, with 14 bases left in between. Germline V lookup: CDR1 DFQATT, CDR2 SNEGSKA (reference sequence). The CDR3 runs 16 residues. CDR3 sequence reads: CSARDRARDPYNEQFF. In DNA, the CDR3 is TGCAGTGCTAGAGATCGCGCTAGAGACCCCTACAATGAGCAGTTCTTC.

The V and J genes are TRBV5-4 and TRBJ2-2, with 8 bases identical to TRBD2. The CDR3 totals 14 residues. J gave up 6 bases and V 5 bases, and 6 bases lay outside the gene matches. The germline CDR1 and CDR2 sequences are SGHNT and YYREEE (reference sequence). As DNA, the CDR3 is TGTGCCAGCAGGGAGACGCGGGGGGCCGGGGAGCTGTTTTTT. Translation gives CASRETRGAGELFF.

This clonotype was observed a few times. The chain couples TRBV15 to TRBJ2-6; the D gene is possibly TRBD1 (6 bases). CDR1 is LNHNV, CDR2 YYDKDF, per germline (reference sequence). The V gene lost 0 bases and the J gene lost 0 bases, with 12 bases spanning the gap. The CDR3 is made up of 18 amino acids. The DNA of the CDR3 is TGTGCCACCAGCAGAGATTTGGGGGCCGGCTCTGGGGCCAACGTCCTGACTTTC. Protein: CATSRDLGAGSGANVLTF.

The chain has TRBV7-9 and TRBJ1-1; D is unclear. Trimming took 1 base from V and 4 from J, leaving 16 bases between them. CDR3 length equals 16 residues. Germline V gene sequence: CDR1 SEHNR, CDR2 FQNEAQ (reference sequence). DNA for the CDR3: TGTGCCAGCAGCTTAGGTGGGGTCCGGGTGGGCACTGAAGCTTTCTTT. Translated: CASSLGGVRVGTEAFF.

This clonotype has more than one count but fewer than ten. The V gene is TRBV6-5, the J gene TRBJ2-3, with 8 positions matching TRBD1. Germline trimming cut 5 bases from V and 2 bases from J; bases unmatched to any gene: 9. The CDR3 loop spans 16 amino acids. Looked up from germline, CDR1 is MNHEY and CDR2 is SVGAGI. The CDR3 DNA follows: TGTGCCAGCAGTAATCCGACAGGGGATCCCACAGATACGCAGTATTTT. Translated, it gives CASSNPTGDPTDTQYF.